The present T cell receptor beta chain was sequenced within a study of metastatic and nonmetastatic thyroid tumors. Looking at the study overall: Both malignant and benign thyroid patients supplied peripheral blood and tumor or nodule tissue samples, across which the repertoires of these patients were then compared.

General study findings and limits: When malignant thyroid tumors were compared with benign nodules, TCR beta diversity was reportedly significantly higher in the malignant tumors. This held in both blood and tumor samples.

Patients were all untreated before their thyroid surgery. This clone appeared once. The antigen is undetermined. TCRdb re-analyzed the PCR reads using MiXCR. The data hold around 29,000 clones, with 20% to 25% observed a single time. The germline CDR1 and CDR2 sequences are GTSNPN and SVGIG (reference sequence). The CDR3 has 16 amino acids. V gave up 2 bases and J gave up 2 bases, with 13 bases separating them. Material: blood. This clonotype originated in a female donor with papillary thyroid cancer or a benign thyroid nodule (not recorded which). Some clones in this sample may be carry-over from other donors' samples. J is TRBJ2-6 and V is TRBV30; D not certain. The CDR3 region is CAWSLGWWAGANVLTF. Written as DNA, the CDR3 is TGTGCCTGGAGTTTAGGATGGTGGGCTGGGGCCAACGTCCTGACTTTC.